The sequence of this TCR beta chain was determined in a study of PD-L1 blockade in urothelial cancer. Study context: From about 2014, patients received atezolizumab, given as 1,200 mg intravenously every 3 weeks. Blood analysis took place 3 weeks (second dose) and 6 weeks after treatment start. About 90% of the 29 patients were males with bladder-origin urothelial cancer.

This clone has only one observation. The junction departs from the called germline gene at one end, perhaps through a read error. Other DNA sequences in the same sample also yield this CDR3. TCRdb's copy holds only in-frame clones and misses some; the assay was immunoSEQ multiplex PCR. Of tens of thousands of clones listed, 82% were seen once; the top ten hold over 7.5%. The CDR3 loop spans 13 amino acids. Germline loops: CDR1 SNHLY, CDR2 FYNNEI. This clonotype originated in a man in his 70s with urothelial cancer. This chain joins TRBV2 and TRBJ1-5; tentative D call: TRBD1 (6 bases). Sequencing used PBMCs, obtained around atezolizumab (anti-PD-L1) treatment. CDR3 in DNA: TGCGCCAGCAGGGGCCAGAGAAATCAGCCCCAGCATTTT. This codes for CASRGQRNQPQHF.